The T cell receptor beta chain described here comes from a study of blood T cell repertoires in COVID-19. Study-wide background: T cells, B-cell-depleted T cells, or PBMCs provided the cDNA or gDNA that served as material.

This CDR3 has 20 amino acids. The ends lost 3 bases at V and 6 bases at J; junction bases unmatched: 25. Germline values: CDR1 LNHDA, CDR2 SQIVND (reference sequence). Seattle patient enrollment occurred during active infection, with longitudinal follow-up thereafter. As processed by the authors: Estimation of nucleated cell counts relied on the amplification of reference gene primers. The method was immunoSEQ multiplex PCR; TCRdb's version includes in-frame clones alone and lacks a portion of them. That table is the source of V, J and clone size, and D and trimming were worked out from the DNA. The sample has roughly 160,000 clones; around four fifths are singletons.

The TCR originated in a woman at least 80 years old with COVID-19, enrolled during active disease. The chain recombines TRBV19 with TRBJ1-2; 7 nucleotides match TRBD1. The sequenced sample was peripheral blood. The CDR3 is CASSILKDLDRRPIGHGYTF. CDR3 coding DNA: TGTGCCAGTAGTATCCTCAAGGATCTGGACAGGCGGCCTATCGGACATGGCTACACCTTC.